These 19 T cell receptor beta chains came from one sample sequenced in a study of shared clonotypes between healthy human individuals. Sequenced by immunoSEQ multiplex PCR; TCRdb stores in-frame clones only, minus some. The sample lists about 980,000 clones; around three quarters were seen once. Sequenced: memory CD4+ T cells sorted from blood. Subset here: CD45RA-negative fraction. The receptor set was obtained from a man between 18 and 35 years old in good health.

The chain carries TRBV19 and TRBJ1-5, with 7 bases identical to TRBD1. The CDR3 is made up of 15 amino acids. The germline V gene encodes CDR1 LNHDA and CDR2 SQIVND (reference sequence). Trimming cost V 6 bases and J 7 bases; bases outside gene matches: 12. In nucleotides, the CDR3 is TGTGCCAGTAGACGGGACAGCGCCTCTGGACAGCCCCAGCATTTT. Its protein product is CASRRDSASGQPQHF. Full variable domain (missing parts from reference TRBV19 and TRBJ1-5): DGGITQSPKYLFRKEGQNVTLSCEQNLNHDAMYWYRQDPGQGLRLIYYSQIVNDFQKGDIAEGYSVSREKKESFPLTVTSAQKNPTAFYLCASRRDSASGQPQHFGDGTRLSIL.

The chain joins TRBV19 to TRBJ1-2, with D unresolved. With 6 bases removed from V and 4 bases from J, the gap between germline ends came to 9 bases. Germline loops: CDR1 LNHDA, CDR2 SQIVND (reference sequence). The CDR3 contains 12 residues. DNA for the CDR3: TGTGCCAGTAGCCCCGGGGTCTATGGCTACACCTTC. Translated, it gives CASSPGVYGYTF.

Turning to this clone: This sample also contains other DNA sequences that code for the same CDR3. This chain joins TRBV15 and TRBJ2-1; D is ambiguous. The CDR3 length is 12 residues. From germline, CDR1 is LNHNV and CDR2 YYDKDF (reference sequence). Trimming cost V 0 bases and J 9 bases, with 6 bases left between them. As DNA, the CDR3 is TGTGCCACCAGCAGAGATTGGGGTGAGCAGTTCTTC. This sequence encodes CATSRDWGEQFF.

For this clone: Other DNA sequences in this specimen translate into the identical CDR3. The rearrangement links TRBV19 to TRBJ2-7, with D unresolved. V was cut by 1 base and J by 1 base, with 5 bases left in between. Per germline, CDR1 LNHDA and CDR2 SQIVND (reference sequence). The CDR3 is 13 residues long. CDR3 loop: CASSIGGSYEQYF. In DNA form, the CDR3 reads TGTGCCAGTAGTATAGGTGGGTCCTACGAGCAGTACTTC.

This chain uses TRBV11-3 with TRBJ2-2; D is ambiguous. Trimming shortened V by 4 bases and J by 6 bases, and 6 bases separated the two germline ends. In germline, CDR1 is SGHNT, CDR2 YENEEA. CDR3 length: 12 amino acids. CDR3 sequence reads: CASSYGSGELFF. The DNA for the CDR3 is TGTGCCAGCAGCTATGGGTCCGGGGAGCTGTTTTTT.

This chain links TRBV19 with TRBJ1-5; 9 bases line up with TRBD1. The CDR3 loop spans 15 amino acids. Germline values: CDR1 LNHDA, CDR2 SQIVND (reference sequence). V dropped 4 bases and J dropped 3; count of bases not matched to a gene: 4. CDR3 nucleotides: TGTGCCAGTAGTAAACAGGGGGCCTTCAATCAGCCCCAGCATTTT. It is translated as CASSKQGAFNQPQHF.

The chain is built from TRBV27 and TRBJ1-1; 9 bases are a match to TRBD1. This CDR3 is built from 17 residues. V lost 3 bases to trimming and J lost 7 bases; unmatched junction nucleotides: 15. Germline V lookup: CDR1 MNHEY, CDR2 SMNVEV (reference sequence). CDR3 in DNA: TGTGCCAGCAGTTTGATACCGCGGACAGGGGTTCGGAATGAAGCTTTCTTT. This codes for CASSLIPRTGVRNEAFF.

The chain joins TRBV4-2 to TRBJ1-3; D is undetermined. Between the trimmed V and J ends, which lost 5 bases and 4 bases, there was a span of 18 bases. Germline loops: CDR1 LGHNA, CDR2 YNFKEQ. The CDR3 has 16 amino acids. CDR3 in amino acids: CASSSAGGLSGNTIYF. As DNA, the CDR3 is TGTGCCAGCAGCTCCGCCGGTGGTCTCTCCGGAAACACCATATATTTT.

This clone was observed a single time. V usage is TRBV7-2 and J usage is TRBJ2-7; TRBD1 matches 10 bases. CDR1 SGHTA and CDR2 FQGNSA come from the germline V gene. The CDR3 length is 17 residues. V lost 5 bases and J lost 7; bases outside the gene matches: 17. The CDR3 DNA follows: TGTGCCAGCAGCCTCGGGACAGGGGAAAGCCCTTTGAGAGAGCAGTACTTC. Encoded protein: CASSLGTGESPLREQYF.

The genes are TRBV2 and TRBJ2-5; 11 positions agree with TRBD2. J lost 5 bases, V lost 4 bases, and 12 bases had no gene match. The CDR3 loop spans 17 amino acids. Germline V gives CDR1 SNHLY, CDR2 FYNNEI. CDR3 nucleotides: TGTGCCAGCAGTGCCGGGACTAGCGGTTTACAGGGGGAGACCCAGTACTTC. Translating gives CASSAGTSGLQGETQYF.

The chain uses TRBV5-6 and TRBJ2-2; D is possibly TRBD2 (5 bases). The V and J ends lost 3 bases and 3 bases respectively, with 12 bases between them. From germline, CDR1 is SGHDT and CDR2 YYEEEE. This CDR3 has 15 residues. DNA for the CDR3: TGTGCCAGCAGCTCTGATAGCGAGTACACCGGGGAGCTGTTTTTT. This codes for CASSSDSEYTGELFF.

This sequence joins TRBV30 and TRBJ1-2; no reliable D call. The V gene's germline CDR1 is GTSNPN and CDR2 SVGIG (reference sequence). Trimming removed 6 bases at V and 0 bases at J, with 14 bases between. The CDR3 loop spans 14 amino acids. The CDR3 DNA is TGTGCCTGCCCGCCCCGGCAGTCTAACTATGGCTACACCTTC. Amino acids: CACPPRQSNYGYTF.

The J gene is TRBJ2-5, the V gene TRBV5-6, with D unclear. The CDR3 sequence is 15 residues long. CDR1 SGHDT and CDR2 YYEEEE come from the germline V gene. Trimming removed 0 bases from V and 5 bases from J, with 14 bases in between. The CDR3, as DNA: TGTGCCAGCAGCTTGGGGTATCAGGTGAGGGAGACCCAGTACTTC. Translating it yields CASSLGYQVRETQYF.

CDR3: CASSEPSEQFF. The CDR3 DNA sequence: TGTGCCAGCAGTGAACCTAGCGAGCAGTTCTTC. The rearrangement uses TRBV6-5 and TRBJ2-1, with D possibly being TRBD2 (5 bases). The CDR3 is made up of 11 amino acids. Per the germline V gene, CDR1 is MNHEY and CDR2 is SVGAGI. Deletions cut 5 bases from V and 10 bases from J, with 9 bases between.

In the case of this clone: Sequence at one end of the junction differs from germline and may be a read error. The chain links TRBV11-2 to TRBJ2-7, with D perhaps assigned TRBD1 or TRBD2 (6 bases each). The CDR3 is 16 residues long. Germline V CDR1 and CDR2: SGHAT, FQNNGV. In DNA form, the CDR3 reads TGTGCCAGCAGCATAGATGGGGGGCATTTTTCCTACGAGCAGTACTTC. Translated, it gives CASSIDGGHFSYEQYF.

This rearrangement joins TRBV5-1 to TRBJ1-3; 8 bases match TRBD1. The CDR3 runs 16 residues. V lost 4 bases to trimming and J lost 3 bases; unmatched junction nucleotides: 9. CDR1 SGHRS and CDR2 YFSETQ come from the germline V gene. The CDR3 region is CASSAGQGDLGNTIYF. The CDR3 DNA sequence: TGCGCCAGCAGCGCCGGACAGGGCGATCTTGGAAACACCATATATTTT.

The CDR3 region has the DNA TGTGCCAGCAGCTTAAAGGAAGGAGTGGGGGGGTGGTACGAGCAGTACTTC. Its protein product is CASSLKEGVGGWYEQYF. V is TRBV11-2 and J is TRBJ2-7, with 7 bases identical to TRBD2. Germline V lookup: CDR1 SGHAT, CDR2 FQNNGV. CDR3 length: 17 residues. V lost 2 bases to trimming and J lost 4 bases; unmatched junction nucleotides: 14. Drawing the rest from reference TRBV11-2 and TRBJ2-7, the complete variable domain is EAGVAQSPRYKIIEKRQSVAFWCNPISGHATLYWYQQILGQGPKLLIQFQNNGVVDDSQLPKDRFSAERLKGVDSTLKIQPAKLEDSAVYLCASSLKEGVGGWYEQYFGPGTRLTVT.

This clone was recorded many times. The chain recombines TRBV7-2 with TRBJ1-2; 8 positions match TRBD1. This CDR3 contains 16 residues. The germline V gene encodes CDR1 SGHTA and CDR2 FQGNSA. Trimming at V came to 4 bases and at J to 4 bases, leaving 11 bases not matched to a gene. CDR3 nucleotides: TGTGCCAGCAGCTCGACGGGGACAGGACTAATCTATGGCTACACCTTC. Translated, it gives CASSSTGTGLIYGYTF.

The V gene is TRBV11-2, the J gene TRBJ2-5, with 7 bases aligning to TRBD1. CDR3 length equals 14 residues. The germline CDR1 and CDR2 sequences are SGHAT and FQNNGV. Losses at the gene ends were 5 bases for V and 7 bases for J; bases not matched to a gene: 10. CDR3 DNA: TGTGCCAGCAGCCCCCGACAGGGCGAGGGGACCCAGTACTTC. It translates to CASSPRQGEGTQYF.